This passage covers 14 T cell receptor beta chains from one sample sequenced in a study of T cell responses to AZD1222 COVID-19 vaccine. Clones were read by immunoSEQ multiplex PCR, and TCRdb kept only the in-frame ones, dropping some. The sample consists of some 130,000 clones, around 90% of them appearing once. This material consisted of peripheral blood, taken on day 0 of AZD1222 vaccination. These receptors all stem from an adult in good health.

The chain uses TRBV3-1 (or the pseudogene TRBV3-2) and TRBJ2-7; TRBD1 is a possible D gene (6 bases). CDR1 is LGHDT, CDR2 YNNKEL, per germline (reference sequence). Trimming took 4 bases from V and 1 from J, leaving 14 bases between them. The CDR3 has 15 amino acids. The CDR3 loop reads CASSPWDKISYEQYF. As DNA, the CDR3 is TGTGCCAGCAGCCCATGGGACAAGATTTCCTACGAGCAGTACTTC.

The V gene is TRBV5-1, the J gene TRBJ2-7; D may match TRBD1 or TRBD2 (5 bases each). V dropped 2 bases and J dropped 3 bases, with 12 bases sitting between them. Germline assignment: CDR1 SGHRS and CDR2 YFSETQ. The CDR3 length is 14 residues. The CDR3 here is CASSFQGPDYEQYF. CDR3 nucleotides: TGCGCCAGCAGCTTTCAGGGACCGGACTACGAGCAGTACTTC.

CDR3 bases: TGTGCCAGCGGTACGGGAGGGGAGACCCAGTACTTC. Translated, it gives CASGTGGETQYF. The chain combines TRBV7-9 with TRBJ2-5; 8 nucleotides line up with TRBD2. The J segment lost 5 bases and the V segment lost 8 bases, leaving 4 bases of the junction unmatched. The CDR3 is 12 residues long. CDR1 is SEHNR and CDR2 is FQNEAQ in the germline V gene (reference sequence). Filled out from reference TRBV7-9 and TRBJ2-5, the complete variable domain reads DTGVSQNPRHKITKRGQNVTFRCDPISEHNRLYWYRQTLGQGPEFLTYFQNEAQLEKSRLLSDRFSAERPKGSFSTLEIQRTEQGDSAMYLCASGTGGETQYFGPGTRLLVL.

The genes are TRBV11-2 and TRBJ1-2, with 10 bases lining up with TRBD1. The CDR3 length is 15 residues. Germline V gives CDR1 SGHAT, CDR2 FQNNGV. V lost 5 bases and J lost 1; bases outside the gene matches: 4. The CDR3 loop reads CASSHGTGDNYGYTF. CDR3 nucleotides: TGTGCCAGCAGCCATGGGACAGGGGATAACTATGGCTACACCTTC. The full variable domain, in which reference TRBV11-2 and TRBJ1-2 provide the parts outside the CDR3, is EAGVAQSPRYKIIEKRQSVAFWCNPISGHATLYWYQQILGQGPKLLIQFQNNGVVDDSQLPKDRFSAERLKGVDSTLKIQPAKLEDSAVYLCASSHGTGDNYGYTFGSGTRLTVV.

This chain connects TRBV7-2 to TRBJ2-1, with 7 bases fitting TRBD2. Germline assignment: CDR1 SGHTA and CDR2 FQGNSA. The CDR3 has 16 residues. The ends lost 5 bases at V and 5 bases at J; junction bases unmatched: 12. The DNA for the CDR3 is TGTGCCAGCAGCCAGACGGGGGAGCGGGGCAACAATGAGCAGTTCTTC. This codes for CASSQTGERGNNEQFF.

The J gene is TRBJ1-2, the V gene TRBV27; possibly TRBD1 for D (5 bases). Trimming shortened V by 3 bases and J by 6 bases, and 14 bases separated the two germline ends. The CDR3 has 14 residues. Germline V CDR1 and CDR2: MNHEY, SMNVEV (reference sequence). The CDR3 here is CASSFAGLGNGYTF. CDR3 bases: TGTGCCAGCAGTTTCGCAGGGCTCGGGAATGGCTACACCTTC.

This clone was seen just once. The chain recombines TRBV13 with TRBJ2-1, with D perhaps matching TRBD2 (6 bases). V lost 4 bases and J 5 bases, leaving 15 bases between the germline ends. Germline assignment: CDR1 PRHDT and CDR2 FYEKMQ (reference sequence). The CDR3 extends over 15 amino acids. CDR3 sequence reads: CASSSSLAMNNEQFF. The CDR3 nucleotides read TGTGCCAGCAGCTCCTCCCTAGCGATGAACAATGAGCAGTTCTTC.

The V gene is TRBV3-1 (or the pseudogene TRBV3-2), the J gene TRBJ2-5; 7 bases line up with TRBD2. CDR1 LGHDT and CDR2 YNNKEL come from the germline V gene (reference sequence). CDR3 length equals 15 residues. V shed 2 bases, J shed 8 bases, and the junction held 11 bases outside the gene matches. This CDR3 is CASSQFGGSSGTQYF. CDR3 DNA: TGTGCCAGCAGCCAATTTGGCGGGAGCTCTGGAACCCAGTACTTC.

CDR3 residues: CASSPEGDHQTYEQYF. The CDR3 DNA is TGTGCCAGCAGCCCGGAGGGGGACCACCAAACCTACGAGCAGTACTTC. The chain uses TRBV5-4 and TRBJ2-7, with D perhaps matching TRBD1 or TRBD2 (6 bases each). The CDR3 spans 16 residues. Trimming left V 4 bases short and J 2 bases short, with 19 bases between. Germline CDR1 SGHNT, CDR2 YYREEE (reference sequence).

V and J are TRBV19 and TRBJ2-4; D may be TRBD2 (6 bases). The CDR3 consists of 13 residues. The V gene lost 5 bases and the J gene lost 7 bases, with 12 bases spanning the gap. CDR1 LNHDA and CDR2 SQIVND come from the germline V gene (reference sequence). As DNA, the CDR3 is TGTGCCAGTAGTCCCTACGGGGGTAACATTCAGTACTTC. Its protein product is CASSPYGGNIQYF.

This clone has just one count. The chain employs TRBV7-2 and TRBJ2-3; 12 bases fit TRBD2. The V gene end was trimmed by 4 bases and the J gene end by 2 bases; junction bases not matched to a gene: 4. Germline values: CDR1 SGHTA, CDR2 FQGNSA. CDR3 size: 16 residues. The CDR3: CASSYGLAGHTDTQYF. The CDR3, as DNA: TGTGCCAGCAGCTACGGACTAGCGGGACACACAGATACGCAGTATTTT.

V gene TRBV28 combines with J gene TRBJ1-4, with TRBD1 identical over 7 bases. Germline V lookup: CDR1 MDHEN, CDR2 SYDVKM. V gave up 5 bases and J gave up 8 bases; unmatched junction bases: 14. This CDR3 region has 16 residues. DNA for the CDR3: TGTGCCAGCAGTGCTGAGGAGACAGGGCGTAGCGAAAAACTGTTTTTT. It specifies CASSAEETGRSEKLFF.

CDR3 region: CASSGNSLLFF. The CDR3 DNA sequence: TGTGCCAGCAGTGGGAATAGCCTTCTCTTCTTC. V gene TRBV2 combines with J gene TRBJ2-1; D is unclear. V lost 4 bases to trimming and J lost 16 bases, with 14 bases between them. Germline CDR1 SNHLY, CDR2 FYNNEI. This CDR3 is built from 11 residues.

The J gene is TRBJ1-5, the V gene TRBV6-5; D is unclear. This CDR3 region has 14 residues. Trimming cost V 6 bases and J 3 bases, with 12 bases left between them. CDR1 is MNHEY and CDR2 is SVGAGI in the germline V gene. The CDR3 region is CASSRPGNNQPQHF. The CDR3 DNA is TGTGCCAGCAGCCGCCCCGGGAACAATCAGCCCCAGCATTTT.